These 26 T cell receptor beta chains were sequenced from one sample in a study of T cell responses to AZD1222 COVID-19 vaccine. Clones were read by immunoSEQ multiplex PCR, and TCRdb kept only the in-frame ones, dropping some. The data hold some 250,000 clones, with approximately 94% observed a single time. Here the sequenced sample was peripheral blood, taken 28 days after the second AZD1222 dose. Source of these receptors: an adult who received the AZD1222 COVID-19 vaccine.

The chain employs TRBV6-5 and TRBJ1-3; the D gene is possibly TRBD1 (6 bases). The CDR3 covers 12 residues. V was pared by 6 bases and J by 15 bases, with 18 bases between. Germline values: CDR1 MNHEY, CDR2 SVGAGI. The CDR3 here is CASSEGGRHEYF. Written as DNA, the CDR3 is TGTGCCAGCAGCGAGGGGGGGCGCCACGAATATTTT.

V usage is TRBV2 and J usage is TRBJ1-5; TRBD1 matches at 7 bases. Germline CDR1 and CDR2: SNHLY and FYNNEI. This CDR3 is built from 15 residues. Trimming at V came to 7 bases and at J to 5 bases, leaving 11 bases not matched to a gene. The CDR3 DNA sequence: TGTGCCAGCACCTCGAGGGGGCAGGGGGATCAGCCCCAGCATTTT. Its translation is CASTSRGQGDQPQHF.

The chain recombines TRBV2 with TRBJ2-1, with D possibly being TRBD1 or TRBD2 (7 bases each). This CDR3 comprises 14 residues. Trimming cost V 8 bases and J 4 bases, with 15 bases left between them. CDR1 SNHLY and CDR2 FYNNEI come from the germline V gene. DNA of the CDR3: TGTGCCAGCGGGGAGGGACAGTCTTACAATGAGCAGTTCTTC. Translating gives CASGEGQSYNEQFF.

The rearrangement links TRBV20-1 to TRBJ2-2, with TRBD2 as a possible D gene (6 bases). Trimming left V 3 bases short and J 1 base short, with 12 bases between. Per the germline V gene, CDR1 is DFQATT and CDR2 is SNEGSKA (reference sequence). The CDR3 runs to 15 residues. The CDR3 spells CSASGGQGNTGELFF. The CDR3 DNA follows: TGCAGTGCTAGTGGAGGGCAGGGGAACACCGGGGAGCTGTTTTTT.

The V gene is TRBV15, the J gene TRBJ2-1; TRBD2 matches at 14 bases. V shed 10 bases, J shed 8 bases, and the junction held 4 bases outside the gene matches. This CDR3 has 13 amino acids. Per germline, CDR1 LNHNV and CDR2 YYDKDF (reference sequence). CDR3 in DNA: TGTGCCAGTGGGACTAGCGGGAGCTATGAGCAGTTCTTC. This codes for CASGTSGSYEQFF.

This chain uses TRBV27 with TRBJ2-7, with D unresolved. V was shortened by 2 bases and J by 0 bases, with 5 bases between the two germline ends. This CDR3 is built from 13 residues. Germline CDR1 MNHEY, CDR2 SMNVEV (reference sequence). The CDR3 coding sequence is TGTGCCAGCAGTTTAAGACCCTCCTACGAGCAGTACTTC. Encoded protein: CASSLRPSYEQYF.

The rearrangement links TRBV14 to TRBJ2-5, with D maybe TRBD2 (5 bases). Trimming pared 1 base from V and 4 bases from J, leaving 16 bases between. Germline loops: CDR1 SGHDN, CDR2 FVKESK. This CDR3 has 16 amino acids. The DNA of the CDR3 is TGTGCCAGCAGCCAAGGCCGGGAATCTGGTGTAGAGACCCAGTACTTC. It is translated as CASSQGRESGVETQYF.

This chain uses TRBV25-1 with TRBJ2-3; 9 bases align to TRBD2. Trimming cost V 2 bases and J 3 bases; bases outside gene matches: 12. This CDR3 region has 18 residues. Germline V gene sequence: CDR1 MGHDK, CDR2 SYGVNS. The CDR3 DNA reads as TGTGCCAGCAGTGAACCAAGCGGGGGGCCCACATGGACAGATACGCAGTATTTT. Amino acids: CASSEPSGGPTWTDTQYF.

The chain links TRBV9 to TRBJ1-5; D possibly corresponds to TRBD1 (5 bases). V was shortened by 4 bases and J by 7 bases, with 12 bases between the two germline ends. The germline V gene has CDR1 SGDLS and CDR2 YYNGEE. This CDR3 is 13 amino acids long. CDR3 bases: TGTGCCAGCAGCTCAGGGCGAGGGCAGCCCCAGCATTTT. Translation gives CASSSGRGQPQHF. The full variable domain, completed using reference TRBV9 and TRBJ1-5, is DSGVTQTPKHLITATGQRVTLRCSPRSGDLSVYWYQQSLDQGLQFLIQYYNGEERAKGNILERFSAQQFPDLHSELNLSSLELGDSALYFCASSSGRGQPQHFGDGTRLSIL.

The rearrangement uses TRBV28 and TRBJ2-5; D uncertain. CDR3 length: 13 amino acids. Germline CDR1 MDHEN, CDR2 SYDVKM. V lost 8 bases and J lost 1, with 11 bases in between. CDR3 sequence reads: CASQTEAQETQYF. CDR3 bases: TGTGCCAGCCAAACGGAAGCCCAAGAGACCCAGTACTTC.

This rearrangement joins TRBV6-5 to TRBJ1-5; TRBD1 might be the D (5 bases). Deletions cut 4 bases from V and 4 bases from J, with 14 bases between. CDR1 MNHEY and CDR2 SVGAGI come from the germline V gene. The CDR3 runs 15 residues. CDR3 sequence: CASSLVGQGNQPQHF. The CDR3 coding sequence is TGTGCCAGCAGTTTAGTCGGCCAGGGAAATCAGCCCCAGCATTTT.

The chain uses TRBV19 and TRBJ2-1, with a weak D call TRBD1 (5 bases). Germline V gene data show CDR1 as LNHDA and CDR2 as SQIVND (reference sequence). Trimming cost V 11 bases and J 6 bases, with 11 bases left between them. The CDR3 covers 11 residues. CDR3 amino acids: CAVQGSNEQFF. The CDR3 DNA sequence: TGTGCCGTCCAGGGCAGCAATGAGCAGTTCTTC.

V is TRBV28 and J is TRBJ1-2; D may be TRBD1 (6 bases). The CDR3 sequence is 14 residues long. The V and J ends lost 1 base and 4 bases respectively, with 10 bases between them. CDR1 is MDHEN, CDR2 SYDVKM, per germline. CDR3 sequence reads: CASSLFGGAYGYTF. CDR3 coding DNA: TGTGCCAGCAGTTTATTCGGGGGCGCCTATGGCTACACCTTC.

The chain carries TRBV5-1 and TRBJ2-2, with 8 bases fitting TRBD1. The germline V gene encodes CDR1 SGHRS and CDR2 YFSETQ. The V and J ends lost 4 bases and 1 base, in that order; junction bases with no gene match: 3. The length of the CDR3 is 15 residues. CDR3 bases: TGCGCCAGCAGCCATACAGGGGGGAACACCGGGGAGCTGTTTTTT. This codes for CASSHTGGNTGELFF.

V is TRBV3-1 (or the pseudogene TRBV3-2) and J is TRBJ2-1; tentatively, D is TRBD2 (5 bases). There are 18 residues in the CDR3. Germline values: CDR1 LGHDT, CDR2 YNNKEL (reference sequence). Trimming took off 2 bases at V and 0 bases at J, with 17 bases between the two ends. The CDR3 loop reads CASSQPLVRVSSYNEQFF. CDR3 DNA: TGTGCCAGCAGCCAACCGCTCGTGCGGGTAAGCTCCTACAATGAGCAGTTCTTC.

V gene TRBV27 combines with J gene TRBJ2-1, with TRBD1 as a possible D gene (6 bases). Between the trimmed V and J ends, which lost 5 bases and 4 bases, there was a span of 18 bases. The CDR3 covers 16 residues. Germline CDR1 is MNHEY and CDR2 is SMNVEV (reference sequence). Here the CDR3 reads CASSPSLGDKYNEQFF. For the CDR3, the DNA is TGTGCCAGCAGTCCATCCCTTGGGGACAAATACAATGAGCAGTTCTTC.

The chain joins TRBV7-2 to TRBJ1-5; D may be TRBD1 (6 bases). Germline-derived CDR1 and CDR2 are SGHTA and FQGNSA. Between the trimmed V and J ends, which lost 1 base and 4 bases, there was a span of 14 bases. The CDR3 has 16 residues. CDR3 bases: TGTGCCAGCAGCTTAGGATCCAGGGGCCTTAATCAGCCCCAGCATTTT. This codes for CASSLGSRGLNQPQHF.

This clone was seen a handful of times. The chain has TRBV13 and TRBJ1-4, with D unresolved. The CDR3 consists of 15 residues. The ends were cut back, 2 bases at V and 0 bases at J, with 7 bases in the middle. The germline CDR1 and CDR2 sequences are PRHDT and FYEKMQ (reference sequence). The CDR3: CASSLTSATNEKLFF. The DNA for the CDR3 is TGTGCCAGCAGCTTAACATCTGCAACTAATGAAAAACTGTTTTTT.

This rearrangement joins TRBV9 to TRBJ2-1; 9 nucleotides align to TRBD2. The CDR3 totals 15 residues. The trim removed 0 bases at V and 4 bases at J, leaving 2 bases unmatched. Germline CDR1 SGDLS, CDR2 YYNGEE. The CDR3 DNA sequence: TGTGCCAGCAGCGTAGGACTAGCGGAGTACAATGAGCAGTTCTTC. Its protein is CASSVGLAEYNEQFF.

The rearrangement links TRBV9 to TRBJ1-1, with 8 bases identical to TRBD1. V dropped 4 bases and J dropped 6; count of bases not matched to a gene: 8. The CDR3 loop spans 14 amino acids. Germline-derived CDR1 and CDR2 are SGDLS and YYNGEE. The CDR3 loop is CASSTGGSISEAFF. CDR3 sequence (DNA): TGTGCCAGCAGCACAGGGGGTTCTATCTCTGAAGCTTTCTTT. Looking up the rest from reference TRBV9 and TRBJ1-1 gives the full variable domain: DSGVTQTPKHLITATGQRVTLRCSPRSGDLSVYWYQQSLDQGLQFLIQYYNGEERAKGNILERFSAQQFPDLHSELNLSSLELGDSALYFCASSTGGSISEAFFGQGTRLTVV.

This chain joins TRBV19 and TRBJ2-4; TRBD2 aligns across 7 bases. After removal of 4 bases from V and 2 bases from J, the junction contained 14 bases not matched to a gene. Germline CDR1 and CDR2: LNHDA and SQIVND (reference sequence). The CDR3 has 18 amino acids. CDR3 nucleotide sequence: TGTGCCAGTAGTACCCCGCCCGGGAGGTGGAGTTCCAAAAACATTCAGTACTTC. Protein sequence: CASSTPPGRWSSKNIQYF.

For this clone: Other DNA sequences of this sample code for an identical CDR3. V is TRBV29-1 and J is TRBJ2-1, with a tentative D call TRBD1 (5 bases). The germline gives CDR1 SQVTM, CDR2 ANQGSEA. Trimming took off 4 bases at V and 5 bases at J, with 6 bases between the two ends. There are 11 residues in the CDR3. Here the CDR3 DNA reads TGCAGCGTTGGGGGCAACAATGAGCAGTTCTTC. Its translation is CSVGGNNEQFF.

DNA for the CDR3: TGTGCCAGCAGTCCCGTCAGGGAGTTTCATGGCTACACCTTC. It encodes CASSPVREFHGYTF. The chain links TRBV28 to TRBJ1-2; D possibly corresponds to TRBD1 (5 bases). The CDR3 totals 14 residues. Trimming removed 5 bases at V and 6 bases at J, with 16 bases between. CDR1 and CDR2 from the germline V gene are MDHEN and SYDVKM.

The V and J genes are TRBV19 and TRBJ2-7; D may be TRBD2 (5 bases). The CDR3 runs 12 residues. In germline, CDR1 is LNHDA, CDR2 SQIVND (reference sequence). Trimming stripped 5 bases from V and 7 bases from J, with 12 bases between. The CDR3 protein is CASSPGSGEQYF. The CDR3 nucleotides read TGTGCCAGTAGTCCTGGGTCGGGGGAGCAGTACTTC.

The chain is built from TRBV5-1 and TRBJ2-2, with 9 nucleotides matching TRBD1. The CDR3 loop spans 15 amino acids. The germline CDR1 and CDR2 sequences are SGHRS and YFSETQ. Germline trimming cut 3 bases from V and 6 bases from J; bases unmatched to any gene: 6. The CDR3 region is CASSWGTGRAGELFF. CDR3 nucleotide sequence: TGCGCCAGCAGCTGGGGGACAGGGAGGGCCGGGGAGCTGTTTTTT.

The chain carries TRBV18 and TRBJ2-7; D uncertain. This CDR3 is built from 14 residues. Germline V gives CDR1 KGHSH, CDR2 LQKENI. V was clipped by 0 bases and J by 0 bases, with 6 bases between them. This CDR3 reads CASSPPPDSYEQYF. The CDR3, as DNA: TGTGCCAGCTCACCACCGCCCGACTCCTACGAGCAGTACTTC.